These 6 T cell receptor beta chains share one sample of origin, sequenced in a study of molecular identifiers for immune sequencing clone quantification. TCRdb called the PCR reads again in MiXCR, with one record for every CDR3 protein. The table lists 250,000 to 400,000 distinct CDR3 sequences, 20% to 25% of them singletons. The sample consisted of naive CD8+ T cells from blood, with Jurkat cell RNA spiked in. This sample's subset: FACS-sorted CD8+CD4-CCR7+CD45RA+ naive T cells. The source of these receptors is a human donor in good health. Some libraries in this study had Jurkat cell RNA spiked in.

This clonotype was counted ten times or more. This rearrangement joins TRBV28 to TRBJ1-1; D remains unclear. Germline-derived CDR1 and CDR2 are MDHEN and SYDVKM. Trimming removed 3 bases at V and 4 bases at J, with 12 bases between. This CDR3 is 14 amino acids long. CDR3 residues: CASSFRVGTTEAFF. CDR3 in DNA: TGTGCCAGCAGTTTTCGTGTGGGTACCACTGAAGCTTTCTTT.

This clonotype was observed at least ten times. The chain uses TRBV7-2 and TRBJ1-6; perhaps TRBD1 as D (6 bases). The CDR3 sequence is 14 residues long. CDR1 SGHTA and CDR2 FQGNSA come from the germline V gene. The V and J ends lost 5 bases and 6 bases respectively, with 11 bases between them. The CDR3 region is CASSRSGANSPLHF. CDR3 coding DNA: TGTGCCAGCAGCCGCTCGGGGGCTAATTCACCCCTCCACTTT.

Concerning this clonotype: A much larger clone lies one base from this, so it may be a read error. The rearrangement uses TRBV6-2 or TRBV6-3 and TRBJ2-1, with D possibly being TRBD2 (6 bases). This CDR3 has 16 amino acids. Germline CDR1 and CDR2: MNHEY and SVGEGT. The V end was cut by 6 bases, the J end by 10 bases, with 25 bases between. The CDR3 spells CASSRTLRVGGKEQFF. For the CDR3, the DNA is TGTGCCAGCAGCCGTACCCTTAGGGTGGGAGGAAAAGAGCAGTTCTTC.

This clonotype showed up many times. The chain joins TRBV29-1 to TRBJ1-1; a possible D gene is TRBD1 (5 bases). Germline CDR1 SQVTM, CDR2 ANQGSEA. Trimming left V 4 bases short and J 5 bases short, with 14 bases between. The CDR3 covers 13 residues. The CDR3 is CSVVGTETTEAFF. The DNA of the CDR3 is TGCAGCGTTGTAGGGACGGAGACGACTGAAGCTTTCTTT.

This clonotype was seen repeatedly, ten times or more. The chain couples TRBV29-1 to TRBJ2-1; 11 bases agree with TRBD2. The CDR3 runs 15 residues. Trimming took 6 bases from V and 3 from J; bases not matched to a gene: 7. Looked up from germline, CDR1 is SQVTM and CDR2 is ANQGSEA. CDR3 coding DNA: TGCAGCGTCCTGGGACTAGCGGAGAACTACAATGAGCAGTTCTTC. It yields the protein CSVLGLAENYNEQFF.

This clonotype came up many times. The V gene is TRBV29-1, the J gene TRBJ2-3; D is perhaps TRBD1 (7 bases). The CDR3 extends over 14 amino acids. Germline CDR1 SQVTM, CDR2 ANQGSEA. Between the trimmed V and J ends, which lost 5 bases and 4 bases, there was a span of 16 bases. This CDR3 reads CSVTGEVFADTQYF. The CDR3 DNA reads TGCAGCGTTACAGGGGAGGTTTTCGCAGATACGCAGTATTTT.